The clone carrying this T cell receptor (beta chain) was counted ten times or more. Antigen specificity is unknown. Amplified TCR beta CDR3 regions derived from RNA transcripts. TCR CDR3 regions were first amplified by RT-PCR with HTBI primers. TCRdb re-analysed the multiplex PCR reads in MiXCR, keeping a single row per CDR3 protein. This table has some 460,000 distinct CDR3 sequences, 15% to 18% appearing once. A patient was excluded if there was uncontrolled infection, other autoimmune disease, pregnancy or lactation. Clinicians diagnosed patients from clinical symptoms, serum thyroxine and TRAb, thyroid ultrasound and orbital computed tomography. PBMCs stemmed from more than 7.5 ml fresh peripheral blood. These data originate in a study of T cells in Graves' hyperthyroidism and ophthalmopathy. Study observations and caveats: Prediction of ophthalmopathy progression came a median 6.5 months pre-onset.

The CDR3 is 13 residues long. The germline V gene encodes CDR1 DFQATT and CDR2 SNEGSKA (reference sequence). Trimming cost V 3 bases and J 1 base, with 9 bases left between them. The genes are TRBV20-1 and TRBJ1-1; D ambiguous. This sequence was found in a woman aged 18-29 years with Graves' hyperthyroidism. The sequenced material came from blood. The CDR3 here is CSASRQTNTEAFF. CDR3 nucleotides: TGCAGTGCTAGTAGGCAGACGAACACTGAAGCTTTCTTT.